Below are 10 T cell receptor beta chains sequenced from a single sample in a study of CD8+CD57+ T cells in acquired aplastic anemia. TCR beta VDJ and CDR3 profiles were obtained from a genomic DNA template. MiXCR, applied by TCRdb to the reads, yields one record per CDR3 protein. The sample lists hundreds of thousands of distinct CDR3 sequences; under 80% were seen once. The source material was sorted CD4+, CD8+, or CD8+CD57+ T cells (not recorded which) from PBMCs. The receptor set was obtained from a human donor in good health, serving as a control.

Points on this clonotype: The conserved phenylalanine or tryptophan is not found at the CDR3 terminus, so this likely reflects a read error. It is unclear where the CDR3 begins or ends on the DNA, so no DNA is shown, and the CDR3 is as TCRdb lists it. This chain links TRBV19 with TRBJ1-1; the D segment call TRBD1 is taken from the table without a DNA check. Germline V gives CDR1 LNHDA, CDR2 SQIVND (reference sequence). The CDR3 extends over 14 residues, inclusive of both ends. The CDR3 reads CASSIPGNRTEAFV.

Of note for this clonotype: Given the absence of the conserved phenylalanine or tryptophan at the CDR3 end, a read error is likely. No DNA is shown, since the ends of the CDR3 on it are uncertain; the CDR3 is the one TCRdb lists. This sequence joins TRBV7-2 and TRBJ1-3. Germline values: CDR1 SGHTA, CDR2 FQGNSA. The CDR3 totals 13 residues, both ends included. The CDR3 is CASSPSPRNAITS.

V usage is TRBV24-1 and J usage is TRBJ2-2, with 9 bases matching TRBD2. Unmatched junction bases numbered 7, after V lost 4 bases and J lost 2 bases. The germline V gene has CDR1 KGHDR and CDR2 SFDVKD. The CDR3 consists of 17 residues. The CDR3 here is CATSDPATSGNTGELFF. The DNA of the CDR3 is TGTGCCACCAGTGACCCTGCGACTAGCGGAAACACCGGGGAGCTGTTTTTT.

To note about this clonotype: It may be a read error: a sequence one base away is much more abundant. This chain joins TRBV6-2 or TRBV6-3 and TRBJ1-6; D gene unclear. From germline, CDR1 is MNHEY and CDR2 SVGEGT. Between the trimmed V and J ends, which lost 8 bases and 8 bases, there was a span of 10 bases. The CDR3 contains 12 residues. The CDR3 sequence: CASGDGDSPLHF. The DNA of the CDR3 is TGTGCCAGCGGAGACGGCGATTCACCCCTCCACTTT.

This sequence joins TRBV5-1 and TRBJ2-2; D gene unclear. Looked up from germline, CDR1 is SGHRS and CDR2 is YFSETQ. Trimming removed 2 bases from V and 5 bases from J, with 13 bases in between. The length of the CDR3 is 15 residues. CDR3 in amino acids: CASSFDGEQTGELFF. The CDR3 coding sequence is TGCGCCAGCAGCTTCGACGGCGAACAGACCGGGGAGCTGTTTTTT.

The CDR3 spells CASALPGGTYNEQFF. Written as DNA, the CDR3 is TGTGCTAGTGCCCTCCCCGGGGGCACCTACAATGAGCAGTTCTTC. V gene TRBV12-5 combines with J gene TRBJ2-1; D may correspond to TRBD1 or TRBD2 (6 bases each). The CDR3 runs to 15 residues. Germline lookup yields CDR1 LGHNT and CDR2 FRNRAP. Trimming stripped 7 bases from V and 2 bases from J, with 15 bases between.

This clonotype showed up just once. The chain recombines TRBV25-1 with TRBJ2-1; tentatively, D is TRBD1 (6 bases). The V end was cut by 5 bases, the J end by 8 bases, with 19 bases between. This CDR3 comprises 15 residues. In germline, CDR1 is MGHDK, CDR2 SYGVNS. The CDR3 coding sequence is TGTGCCAGCAGTCCGAGGGCCACACAGGGCGATGAGCAGTTCTTC. Amino acid sequence: CASSPRATQGDEQFF.

This clonotype appeared a single time. The J gene is TRBJ2-7, the V gene TRBV10-1, with D possibly matching TRBD2 (6 bases). The CDR3 totals 14 residues. V was trimmed by 3 bases and J by 7 bases, leaving 16 bases between them. Germline loops: CDR1 WNHNN, CDR2 SYGVQD (reference sequence). The CDR3 region is CASSEGSSGYEQYF. CDR3 in DNA: TGCGCCAGCAGTGAAGGTAGTAGCGGCTATGAGCAGTACTTC.

This clonotype was seen a few times. The rearrangement links TRBV18 to TRBJ2-4; 8 positions match TRBD1. Germline CDR1 KGHSH, CDR2 LQKENI. V lost 2 bases and J lost 8; bases outside the gene matches: 5. The CDR3 totals 14 residues. As DNA, the CDR3 is TGTGCCAGCTCACCAGGACAGGGTCGGGACATTCAGTACTTC. Translating gives CASSPGQGRDIQYF.

With regard to this clonotype: The junction departs from germline at one end; a sequencing error may be responsible. This sequence joins TRBV7-7 and TRBJ1-3, with 7 bases lining up with TRBD1. Germline loops: CDR1 SSHAT, CDR2 FNYEAQ (reference sequence). This CDR3 contains 14 residues. In DNA form, the CDR3 reads TGTGCCAGCAGCCACAGGGGCGATGGGCAGTTCATAGATTTT. The encoded protein is CASSHRGDGQFIDF. The full variable domain, rest sourced from reference TRBV7-7 and TRBJ1-3, is GAGVSQSPRYKVTKRGQDVTLRCDPISSHATLYWYQQALGQGPEFLTYFNYEAQPDKSGLPSDRFSAERPEGSISTLTIQRTEQRDSAMYRCASSHRGDGQFIDFGEGSWLTVV.